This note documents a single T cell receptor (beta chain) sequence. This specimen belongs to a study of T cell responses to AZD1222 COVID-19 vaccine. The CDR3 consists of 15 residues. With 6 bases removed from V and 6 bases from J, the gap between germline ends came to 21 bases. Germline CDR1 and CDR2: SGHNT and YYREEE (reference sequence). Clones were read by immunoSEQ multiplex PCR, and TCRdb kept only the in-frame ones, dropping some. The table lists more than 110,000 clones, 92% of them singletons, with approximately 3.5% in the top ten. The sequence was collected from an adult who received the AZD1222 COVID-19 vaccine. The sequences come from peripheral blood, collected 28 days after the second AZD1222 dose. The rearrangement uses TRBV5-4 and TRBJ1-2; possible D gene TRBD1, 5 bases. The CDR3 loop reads CASTAGTHRGDGYTF. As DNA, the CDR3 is TGTGCCAGCACCGCCGGGACTCACCGGGGGGATGGCTACACCTTC.